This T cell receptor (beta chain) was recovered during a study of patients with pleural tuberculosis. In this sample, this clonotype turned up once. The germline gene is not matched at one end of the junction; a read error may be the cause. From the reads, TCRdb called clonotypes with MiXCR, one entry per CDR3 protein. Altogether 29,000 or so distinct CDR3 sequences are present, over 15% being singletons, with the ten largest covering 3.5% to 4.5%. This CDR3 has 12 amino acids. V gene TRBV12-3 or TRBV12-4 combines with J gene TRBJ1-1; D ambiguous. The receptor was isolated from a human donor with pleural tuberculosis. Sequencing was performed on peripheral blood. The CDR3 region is CANSLTDTEAFF. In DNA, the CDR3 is TGTGCCAACAGTTTAACAGACACTGAAGCTTTCTTC.